This T cell receptor (beta chain) was captured in a study of cytomegalovirus exposure and HLA in healthy donors. About the research overall: From 190 million or so T cells, an earlier analysis saw approximately 110 million unique TCR beta sequences. Whole-study findings and limits: Follow-up analysis found HLA locus-dependent TCR association rates, highest for DRB1 and lowest for HLA-C. Most TCR sequences were uncommon, yet certain public TCRs appeared in many donors.

As to this clone: Its antigen is not identified.

The CDR3 contains 13 residues. Germline assignment: CDR1 GTSNPN and CDR2 SVGIG (reference sequence). The V gene end was trimmed by 3 bases and the J gene end by 5 bases; junction bases not matched to a gene: 4. Nominal health characterized the donors when sampled, though unrecorded immune exposures were likely. PCR primers comprised 60 Vbeta and 13 Jbeta primers. Here immunoSEQ multiplex PCR was the method, and the copy in TCRdb shows in-frame clones only, minus some. The data contain 130,000 to 150,000 clones, over 75% of them seen just once; the ten biggest clones take up approximately 2.9%. The clonotype comes from a woman aged 30 to 39 in good health and CMV-seronegative. The chain recombines TRBV30 with TRBJ2-5; 9 positions agree with TRBD2. The sample consisted of PBMCs. This CDR3 is CAWSLAGVETQYF. The CDR3 coding sequence is TGTGCCTGGAGCTTAGCGGGGGTGGAGACCCAGTACTTC.